This TCR beta chain was recorded in a study of Ad26.COV2.S vaccination and SARS-CoV-2 variants. Overall study: Ad26.COV2.S given intramuscularly, once or twice 56 days apart. Findings and limits, study-wide: Spike-specific TCR breadth was greater in vaccine than placebo recipients. Participants given vaccine showed non-spike TCR breadth similar to that of placebo recipients.

Treatment described: some 19 received Ad26.COV2.S at low or high dose, single or two shots; about five received placebo; per-sample allocation not given. At day 63 after the first vaccine or placebo injection, samples were drawn. Sequenced by immunoSEQ multiplex PCR; TCRdb stores in-frame clones only, minus some. The profile shows 300,000 to 400,000 clones, about nine tenths of them singletons. Per the germline V gene, CDR1 is SNHLY and CDR2 is FYNNEI. V was cut by 2 bases and J by 3 bases, with 1 base left in between. This CDR3 has 12 amino acids. On this clone itself: Its antigen is still unknown.

The TCR was taken from a person between 18 and 60 years old who received the Ad26.COV2.S COVID-19 vaccine or a placebo. The source was peripheral blood, collected in a trial of Ad26.COV2.S vaccine versus placebo. The chain carries TRBV2 and TRBJ2-2, with D unresolved. CDR3 DNA sequence: TGTGCCAGCAGTGAATACACCGGGGAGCTGTTTTTT. This translates into CASSEYTGELFF.